These 28 T cell receptor beta chains were all obtained from the same sample, sequenced in a study of CD8+ T cells in alopecia areata. Following extraction, RNA underwent reverse transcription to cDNA, which served as the sequencing template. This table comes from immunoSEQ multiplex PCR, and its TCRdb copy is limited to in-frame clones, with some not included. The sample presents approximately 110,000 clones, none singletons. Sequencing was performed on lesional skin. The source is a C3H/HeJ mouse with alopecia areata. MHC haplotype of the strain: H2-k.

This clone turned up a few times. The protein TCRdb lists differs from the translation of the DNA at residue 13; the protein given here is translated from the DNA itself. Mouse names are used for the genes. From the germline J gene comes the end of the CDR3, since the read stops 3 residues before it. Other DNA sequences in this sample translate to the same CDR3. The chain has TRBV1 and TRBJ1-3, with D perhaps TRBD1 (5 bases). V shed 1 base and J shed 0 bases, with 10 bases lying between them. Germline V lookup: CDR1 NSQYPW, CDR2 LRSPGD (reference sequence). The CDR3 runs 16 residues. The CDR3 bases that were read are TGCACCTGCAGTGCAGGGGGGGGGAATTCTGGAAATACG. Translation: CTCSAGGGNSGNT. The whole CDR3 sequence is CTCSAGGGNSGNTLYF.

This clone was seen a few times. Gene and germline names: mouse. Here the CDR3 reads CTCSADSTDSDYTF. The covered CDR3 bases are TGCACCTGCAGTGCAGATTCCACAGACTCC. This chain connects TRBV1 to TRBJ1-2; no reliable D call. The read finishes 4 residues shy of the CDR3 end, and the germline J gene is used to complete it. V was shortened by 0 bases and J by 3 bases, with 8 bases between the two germline ends. This CDR3 has 14 residues. Germline assignment: CDR1 NSQYPW and CDR2 LRSPGD (reference sequence).

With regard to this clone: Gene labels here are mouse ones. With the read ending 4 residues before the CDR3 end, the germline J gene is used to fill in that end. This sequence joins TRBV17 and TRBJ2-1; 8 bases are shared with TRBD2. In germline, CDR1 is MNHDT, CDR2 YYDKIL. Losses at the gene ends were 5 bases for V and 1 base for J; bases not matched to a gene: 7. The CDR3 is 16 amino acids. CDR3 in amino acids: CASSGPSGGNYAEQFF. Incomplete CDR3 DNA: TGTGCTAGCAGTGGCCCTTCTGGGGGGAACTATGCT. Together with reference TRBV17 and TRBJ2-1, the CDR3 gives the full variable domain: DTTVKQNPRYKLARVGKPVNLICSQTMNHDTMYWYQKKPNQAPKLLLFYYDKILNREADTFEKFQSSRPNNSFCSLYIGSAGLEYSAMYLCASSGPSGGNYAEQFFGPGTRLTVL.

This clone was recorded a few times. Genes and germline come from the mouse. The read halts 4 residues ahead of the CDR3 end, with the missing end drawn from the germline J gene. The V and J genes are TRBV1 and TRBJ2-7; 7 nucleotides line up with TRBD1. The V gene end was trimmed by 4 bases and the J gene end by 0 bases; junction bases not matched to a gene: 3. This CDR3 is built from 14 residues. Looked up from germline, CDR1 is NSQYPW and CDR2 is LRSPGD (reference sequence). The CDR3 protein is CTCSGDSSSYEQYF. The CDR3 DNA, read in part, is TGCACCTGCAGTGGGGACAGTTCCTCCTAT.

The sample holds a few counts of this clone. The gene names given are mouse names. From the germline J gene comes the end of the CDR3, since the read stops 4 residues before it. The chain recombines TRBV5 with TRBJ1-4; the match to TRBD1 covers 8 bases. V was clipped by 4 bases and J by 4 bases; unmatched bases: 5. The CDR3 spans 15 residues. Germline CDR1 and CDR2: LGHNA and YNLKQL (reference sequence). The sequenced CDR3 bases are TGTGCCAGCAGCCCCGGACAGGGAATCAACGAA. Translating it yields CASSPGQGINE. The full CDR3 sequence reads CASSPGQGINERLFF.

Comment on this clone: Gene labels here are mouse ones. The CDR3 goes on 4 residues after the read ends, and that part is filled in from the germline J gene. J is TRBJ2-7 and V is TRBV16; TRBD1 is a possible D gene (5 bases). This CDR3 spans 16 amino acids. From germline, CDR1 is SGHSA and CDR2 FRNQAP. The germline V and J ends were trimmed by 3 bases and 0 bases, with 15 bases remaining between them. The CDR3 sequence: CASSFPPDTSSYEQYF. The CDR3 bases that were read are TGTGCAAGCAGCTTTCCCCCGGACACCAGCTCCTAT.

This clone was seen repeatedly, ten times or more. The listed TCRdb protein conflicts with the DNA translation at residue 11, and the protein shown is translated directly from the DNA. The gene names given are mouse names. Read data end 3 residues before the CDR3 end; the end is taken from the germline J gene. The chain carries TRBV13-3 and TRBJ1-6; 8 bases match TRBD1. TRBJ1-6 is recorded as an ORF, its role being uncertain. This CDR3 is built from 14 residues. J lost 5 bases, V lost 6 bases, and 4 bases had no gene match. CDR1 is NNHDY and CDR2 is SYVADS in the germline V gene. The covered CDR3 bases are TGTGCCAGCAAGAGGACAGGGAATAATTCGCCC. Amino acid sequence: CASKRTGNNSP. The full CDR3 sequence reads CASKRTGNNSPLYF.

As concerns this clone: These gene names are mouse names. The DNA ends 4 residues before the CDR3 does, and the rest of the CDR3 is filled in from the germline J gene. The V call is TRBV1, the J call TRBJ1-4; D might be TRBD1 (6 bases). V was pared by 4 bases and J by 3 bases, with 12 bases between. Germline V gene sequence: CDR1 NSQYPW, CDR2 LRSPGD (reference sequence). There are 15 residues in the CDR3. CDR3: CTCSEPGQPNERLFF. Partial CDR3 DNA: TGCACCTGCAGTGAGCCGGGACAACCCAACGAA.

There are a few counts of this clone. Gene names denote mouse genes. The DNA ends 4 residues before the CDR3 does, and the rest of the CDR3 is filled in from the germline J gene. The gene calls are TRBV13-3 and TRBJ1-1; D ambiguous. V was trimmed by 1 base and J by 0 bases, leaving 7 bases between them. The germline CDR1 and CDR2 sequences are NNHDY and SYVADS. CDR3 length: 14 amino acids. The sequenced CDR3 bases are TGTGCCAGCAGTGATTACAGCCCAAACACA. This gives the protein CASSDYSPNT. The full-length CDR3 reads as CASSDYSPNTEVFF.

In its sample, this clone was seen many times. Here the gene names and germline are mouse. The read ends 4 residues early relative to the CDR3; the germline J gene fills the gap. This chain uses TRBV13-3 with TRBJ1-1, with D tentatively TRBD1 (5 bases). The germline V gene has CDR1 NNHDY and CDR2 SYVADS. The CDR3 contains 14 residues. V was clipped by 2 bases and J by 3 bases, with 11 bases between them. The part of the CDR3 DNA that was read is TGTGCCAGCAGTGAGTCAGGGAGAGACACA. Amino acid sequence: CASSESGRDT. The CDR3, in full, reads CASSESGRDTEVFF.

Points on this clone: The genes and germline here are from mouse. The read falls 4 residues short of the CDR3 end, and the missing part is taken from the germline J gene. The chain employs TRBV13-3 and TRBJ2-1; weak D call: TRBD1 (5 bases). V lost 1 base, J lost 0 bases, and 11 bases lay in between. The germline V gene encodes CDR1 NNHDY and CDR2 SYVADS. This CDR3 region has 16 residues. The CDR3 is CASSDPGGDNYAEQFF. CDR3 DNA, as far as it was read: TGTGCCAGCAGTGATCCGGGAGGGGATAACTATGCT.

Concerning this clone itself: Germline and genes: mouse. The sequence runs out 4 residues before the end of the CDR3; the remainder is reconstructed from the germline J gene. The genes are TRBV29 and TRBJ2-3; 7 bases align to TRBD1. The germline gives CDR1 MSHET, CDR2 SYDVDS. The junction had 2 bases not matched to a gene; V was cut back by 2 bases and J by 0 bases. The CDR3 has 15 amino acids. Partial CDR3 DNA: TGTGCTAGCAGTTTAAGGGACAGTAGTGCAGAA. As protein: CASSLRDSSAE. The entire CDR3 protein is CASSLRDSSAETLYF.

This clone was picked up a small number of times. The gene symbols are mouse symbols. The sequenced fragment ends 4 residues before the CDR3 boundary, so the rest is inferred from the germline J gene. The chain links TRBV1 to TRBJ2-3, with 10 nucleotides matching TRBD1. CDR3 length equals 16 residues. The junction had 7 bases not matched to a gene; V was cut back by 6 bases and J by 1 base. Germline CDR1 is NSQYPW and CDR2 is LRSPGD (reference sequence). The covered CDR3 bases are TGCACCTGCAGAGCCGGGACAGGGGTTGGTGCAGAA. Protein sequence: CTCRAGTGVGAE. The full CDR3 is CTCRAGTGVGAETLYF.

On this clone: Mouse gene names apply. Coverage ceases 4 residues before the CDR3 finishes, and the germline J gene fills in the end. The rearrangement joins TRBV19 to TRBJ2-7, with 7 bases fitting TRBD1. Germline lookup yields CDR1 FNHDT and CDR2 SITEND (reference sequence). V lost 4 bases and J lost 0; bases outside the gene matches: 7. This CDR3 spans 15 amino acids. This chain's CDR3 is CASSSPQGSSYEQYF. The covered CDR3 bases are TGTGCCAGCAGTTCCCCACAGGGGAGCTCCTAT.

This clone has a handful of counts. Gene names denote mouse genes. From the germline J gene comes the end of the CDR3, since the read stops 4 residues before it. This chain connects TRBV19 to TRBJ2-1, with D perhaps matching TRBD2 (6 bases). The CDR3 spans 12 residues. Germline loops: CDR1 FNHDT, CDR2 SITEND (reference sequence). V was clipped by 10 bases and J by 3 bases, with 11 bases between them. CDR3 region: CASRGVYAEQFF. The CDR3 DNA, read in part, is TGTGCCTCCCGGGGGGTCTATGCT.

This clone has a handful of counts. Here the gene names and germline are mouse. Read data end 4 residues before the CDR3 end; the end is taken from the germline J gene. The identical CDR3 is also encoded by other nucleotide sequences in the sample. The chain has TRBV16 and TRBJ1-1; a weak D match, TRBD1 (5 bases). The CDR3 sequence is 13 residues long. Per the germline V gene, CDR1 is SGHSA and CDR2 is FRNQAP. The CDR3 sequence is CASSLGGQTEVFF. The CDR3 bases that were read are TGTGCAAGCAGCTTGGGTGGACAAACA.

Comments on this clone: Germline and genes: mouse. The sequenced fragment ends 4 residues before the CDR3 boundary, so the rest is inferred from the germline J gene. V and J are TRBV19 and TRBJ2-7; D ambiguous. Germline values: CDR1 FNHDT, CDR2 SITEND (reference sequence). The V end was cut by 2 bases, the J end by 0 bases, with 9 bases between. The length of the CDR3 is 14 residues. CDR3 residues: CASSIIQNSYEQYF. The CDR3 DNA, read in part, is TGTGCCAGCAGTATTATCCAGAACTCCTAT.

This clone was observed a handful of times. At residue 9, the TCRdb protein departs from the DNA translation, so the protein shown here was derived from the DNA itself. The gene names here belong to mouse. This same CDR3 is encoded by further DNA sequences in the sample. The part of the CDR3 DNA that was read is TGCACCTGCAGCCATTCTGGAAATACG. Its protein is CTCSHSGNT. The entire CDR3 protein is CTCSHSGNTLYF. V gene TRBV1 combines with J gene TRBJ1-3, with D unresolved. The read halts 3 residues ahead of the CDR3 end, with the missing end drawn from the germline J gene. The CDR3 covers 12 residues. V was cut by 6 bases and J by 0 bases, with 3 bases left in between. CDR1 is NSQYPW, CDR2 LRSPGD, per germline (reference sequence).

This clone was counted between two and nine times. The genes and germline here are from mouse. The covered CDR3 bases are TGTGCCAGCAGTGATGGGCCGGGACAGGGGCAAGAC. Translated, it gives CASSDGPGQGQD. The full CDR3 reads CASSDGPGQGQDTQYF. The V and J genes are TRBV13-3 and TRBJ2-5; 10 bases match TRBD1. The CDR3 goes on 4 residues after the read ends, and that part is filled in from the germline J gene. V trimming: 0 bases; J trimming: 3 bases; junction bases outside the gene matches: 4. CDR3 length: 16 residues. Germline values: CDR1 NNHDY, CDR2 SYVADS.

A word on this clone: Gene names follow the mouse nomenclature. Read data end 4 residues before the CDR3 end; the end is taken from the germline J gene. The J gene is TRBJ2-3, the V gene TRBV13-3, with 8 bases aligning to TRBD1. Per germline, CDR1 NNHDY and CDR2 SYVADS. CDR3 length: 14 amino acids. The J segment lost 4 bases and the V segment lost 4 bases, leaving 5 bases of the junction unmatched. The part of the CDR3 DNA that was read is TGTGCCAGCAGTCCCAGGGGGCGGCCAGAA. Translation gives CASSPRGRPE. In full, the CDR3 reads CASSPRGRPETLYF.

This clone was seen repeatedly, ten times or more. The gene names given are mouse names. Read data end 4 residues before the CDR3 end; the end is taken from the germline J gene. V and J are TRBV13-3 and TRBJ1-4; TRBD1 agrees at 9 bases. From germline, CDR1 is NNHDY and CDR2 SYVADS. V gave up 6 bases and J gave up 5 bases; unmatched junction bases: 5. The CDR3 extends over 14 amino acids. The sequenced CDR3 bases are TGTGCCAGCAAAACCGGGACAGGGAACGAA. It specifies CASKTGTGNE. The full CDR3 is CASKTGTGNERLFF.

This clone was found many times. Each gene name is a mouse one. The read terminates 4 residues before the CDR3 end, so the remaining end is supplied by the germline J gene. The gene calls are TRBV13-3 and TRBJ2-7; 10 nucleotides match TRBD1. Germline loops: CDR1 NNHDY, CDR2 SYVADS. CDR3 size: 15 residues. CDR3 region: CASSGPGQGRDEQYF. The sequenced part of the CDR3 DNA is TGTGCCAGCAGTGGTCCGGGACAGGGGAGGGAT.

Details on this clone: Gene names and germline match the mouse. The sequence runs out 4 residues before the end of the CDR3; the remainder is reconstructed from the germline J gene. This chain links TRBV19 with TRBJ1-4, with D possibly being TRBD1 (5 bases). V was shortened by 2 bases and J by 4 bases, with 12 bases between the two germline ends. Germline CDR1 and CDR2: FNHDT and SITEND (reference sequence). This CDR3 region has 15 residues. CDR3 sequence reads: CASSMTDKLNERLFF. CDR3 DNA (partial): TGTGCCAGCAGTATGACGGACAAACTCAACGAA.

Concerning this clone: Gene names are mouse gene names. The CDR3 end is not reached by the read, which stops 4 residues before it; the germline J gene fills it in. The chain combines TRBV1 with TRBJ2-7; 8 nucleotides match TRBD2. The CDR3 runs 16 residues. J lost 0 bases, V lost 2 bases, and 6 bases had no gene match. The germline CDR1 and CDR2 sequences are NSQYPW and LRSPGD (reference sequence). CDR3 DNA, as far as it was read: TGCACCTGCAGTGCACGGTGGGGGGGGAGCTCCTAT. Its translation: CTCSARWGGSSY. The full CDR3 reads CTCSARWGGSSYEQYF.

A note on this clone: Gene names are mouse gene names. The read ends 4 residues shy of where the CDR3 ends; the end is completed using the germline J gene. The chain couples TRBV1 to TRBJ2-5; 11 bases agree with TRBD1. This CDR3 has 15 amino acids. Germline V gene lookup returns CDR1 NSQYPW and CDR2 LRSPGD (reference sequence). The CDR3 spells CTCSGTGGAEDTQYF. CDR3 DNA, as far as it was read: TGCACCTGCAGTGGGACAGGGGGCGCGGAAGAC.

Notes on this clone: Mouse gene names and germline throughout. The read comes to an end 4 residues before the CDR3 does, leaving the germline J gene to fill in the end. V usage is TRBV29 and J usage is TRBJ1-4, with 7 positions matching TRBD1. CDR1 is MSHET, CDR2 SYDVDS, per germline. The CDR3 totals 14 residues. V shed 3 bases, J shed 4 bases, and the junction held 2 bases outside the gene matches. The sequenced part of the CDR3 DNA is TGTGCTAGCAGTTTGGGGGACAGCAACGAA. It yields the protein CASSLGDSNE. The CDR3 in full is CASSLGDSNERLFF.

This clone was seen more than once but under ten times. Here the gene names and germline are mouse. The CDR3 end lies 4 residues beyond the end of the read and is filled in from the germline J gene. The J gene is TRBJ2-5, the V gene TRBV13-3, with a tentative D call TRBD1 (6 bases). CDR1 is NNHDY, CDR2 SYVADS, per germline. Deletions cut 2 bases from V and 2 bases from J, with 9 bases between. The CDR3 spans 14 residues. Incomplete CDR3 DNA: TGTGCCAGCAGTGAGCACAGGGTCCAAGAC. Protein product: CASSEHRVQD. The whole CDR3 region reads CASSEHRVQDTQYF. Full variable domain (outside the CDR3, taken from reference TRBV13-3 and TRBJ2-5): EAAVTQSPRSKVAVTGGKVTLSCHQTNNHDYMYWYRQDTGHGLRLIHYSYVADSTEKGDIPDGYKASRPSQENFSLILELASLSQTAVYFCASSEHRVQDTQYFGPGTRLLVL.

This clone was seen many times. Gene names and germline match the mouse. The read gets to within 4 residues of the CDR3 end, and the germline J gene fills in the rest. V is TRBV13-3 and J is TRBJ1-2, with D hard to call. The V gene lost 0 bases and the J gene lost 0 bases, with 9 bases spanning the gap. Looked up from germline, CDR1 is NNHDY and CDR2 is SYVADS. The CDR3 contains 15 residues. Incomplete CDR3 DNA: TGTGCCAGCAGTGATGCAGTACAGTCAAACTCC. Translation gives CASSDAVQSNS. In full, the CDR3 reads CASSDAVQSNSDYTF.